The next 9 T cell receptor beta chains were all read from a single sample in a study of CD8+ T cells in alopecia areata. Treatment denoted: oral pan-JAK inhibitor, 5-10 mg twice daily. The authors extracted RNA and reverse transcribed it into cDNA as the sequencing template. TCRdb keeps only in-frame clones here, not all; method: immunoSEQ multiplex PCR. Here the sample spans some 58,000 clones, 46% being singletons. Specimen: CD8+ T cells sorted from blood, collected around week 36, from a patient treated with tofacitinib. The receptors were sampled from a human donor with alopecia areata.

The genes are TRBV7-9 and TRBJ2-5; D might be TRBD2 (5 bases). Germline V gene sequence: CDR1 SEHNR, CDR2 FQNEAQ (reference sequence). The ends were cut back, 9 bases at V and 2 bases at J, with 16 bases in the middle. The CDR3 has 14 amino acids. The chain's CDR3 is CASHIGIGQETQYF. In DNA, the CDR3 is TGTGCCAGTCACATCGGGATAGGGCAAGAGACCCAGTACTTC.

The chain recombines TRBV9 with TRBJ2-6, with TRBD1 matching over 10 bases. The germline V gene encodes CDR1 SGDLS and CDR2 YYNGEE. V lost 0 bases to trimming and J lost 4 bases; unmatched junction nucleotides: 13. The CDR3 consists of 20 residues. This chain's CDR3 is CASSVDPRQGASKGANVLTF. The CDR3 region has the DNA TGTGCCAGCAGCGTAGATCCGCGACAGGGGGCATCGAAGGGGGCCAACGTCCTGACTTTC.

The chain uses TRBV7-8 and TRBJ2-1; a weak D match, TRBD2 (5 bases). The CDR3 length is 16 residues. V was cut by 1 base and J by 1 base, with 11 bases left in between. Germline V gives CDR1 SGHVS, CDR2 FQNEAQ. The CDR3 reads CASSLVRRGSYNEQFF. The CDR3 DNA is TGTGCCAGCAGCTTAGTTCGTCGGGGATCCTACAATGAGCAGTTCTTC.

The chain has TRBV30 and TRBJ1-3, with a possible D match to TRBD1 (5 bases). V gave up 5 bases and J gave up 3 bases, with 11 bases separating them. From germline, CDR1 is GTSNPN and CDR2 SVGIG (reference sequence). This CDR3 has 13 amino acids. The CDR3 coding sequence is TGTGCCTGGCTTACAGGCTTTGGAAACACCATATATTTT. Translated: CAWLTGFGNTIYF. The full variable domain, in which reference TRBV30 and TRBJ1-3 provide the parts outside the CDR3, is SQTIHQWPATLVQPVGSPLSLECTVEGTSNPNLYWYRQAAGRGLQLLFYSVGIGQISSEVPQNLSASRPQDRQFILSSKKLLLSDSGFYLCAWLTGFGNTIYFGEGSWLTVV.

This clone occurred a few times. The chain links TRBV30 to TRBJ2-7; 9 positions agree with TRBD2. V trimming: 2 bases; J trimming: 1 base; junction bases outside the gene matches: 6. This CDR3 has 15 residues. CDR1 is GTSNPN, CDR2 SVGIG, per germline (reference sequence). This chain's CDR3 is CAWSSGTSRSYEQYF. The DNA of the CDR3 is TGTGCCTGGAGTTCCGGGACTAGCCGATCCTACGAGCAGTACTTC.

The chain carries TRBV15 and TRBJ2-4; no clear D gene. The CDR3 runs to 16 residues. In germline, CDR1 is LNHNV, CDR2 YYDKDF (reference sequence). V dropped 0 bases and J dropped 0 bases, with 9 bases sitting between them. This CDR3 reads CATSRERSLAKNIQYF. CDR3 DNA: TGTGCCACCAGCAGAGAACGAAGTCTAGCCAAAAACATTCAGTACTTC.

The chain joins TRBV5-6 to TRBJ2-7; 7 nucleotides align to TRBD2. V gave up 0 bases and J gave up 5 bases; unmatched junction bases: 5. Germline assignment: CDR1 SGHDT and CDR2 YYEEEE. The CDR3 contains 14 residues. CDR3 sequence reads: CASSLGGRRHEQYF. In DNA form, the CDR3 reads TGTGCCAGCAGCTTGGGCGGGAGAAGGCACGAGCAGTACTTC.

This chain's CDR3 is CASERSRGSYNEQFF. CDR3 nucleotide sequence: TGTGCCAGCGAGCGGTCCAGAGGCTCCTACAATGAGCAGTTCTTC. This sequence joins TRBV27 and TRBJ2-1; weak D call: TRBD2 (5 bases). With 8 bases removed from V and 0 bases from J, the gap between germline ends came to 14 bases. From germline, CDR1 is MNHEY and CDR2 SMNVEV (reference sequence). The CDR3 is 15 amino acids.

V usage is TRBV27 and J usage is TRBJ1-5; D perhaps matches TRBD1 (5 bases). V lost 2 bases and J lost 5, with 10 bases in between. Germline CDR1 and CDR2: MNHEY and SMNVEV (reference sequence). This CDR3 has 14 residues. The DNA for the CDR3 is TGTGCCAGCAGTTTAAGAACAGGTGATCAGCCCCAGCATTTT. Translating gives CASSLRTGDQPQHF.